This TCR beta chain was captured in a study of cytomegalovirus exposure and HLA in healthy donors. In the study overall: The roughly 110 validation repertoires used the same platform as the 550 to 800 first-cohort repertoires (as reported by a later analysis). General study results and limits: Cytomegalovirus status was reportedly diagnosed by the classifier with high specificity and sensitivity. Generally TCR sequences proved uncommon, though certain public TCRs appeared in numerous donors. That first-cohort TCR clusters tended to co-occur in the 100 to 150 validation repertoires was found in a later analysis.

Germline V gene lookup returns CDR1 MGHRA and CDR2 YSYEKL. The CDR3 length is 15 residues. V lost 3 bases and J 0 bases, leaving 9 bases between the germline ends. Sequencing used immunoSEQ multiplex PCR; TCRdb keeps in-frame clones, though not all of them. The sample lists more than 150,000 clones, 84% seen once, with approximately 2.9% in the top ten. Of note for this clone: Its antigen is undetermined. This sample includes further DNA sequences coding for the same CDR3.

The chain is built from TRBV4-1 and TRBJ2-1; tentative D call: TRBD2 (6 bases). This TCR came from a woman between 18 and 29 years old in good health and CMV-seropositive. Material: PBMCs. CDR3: CASSQGGSSYNEQFF. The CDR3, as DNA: TGCGCCAGCAGCCAGGGGGGTTCCTCCTACAATGAGCAGTTCTTC.